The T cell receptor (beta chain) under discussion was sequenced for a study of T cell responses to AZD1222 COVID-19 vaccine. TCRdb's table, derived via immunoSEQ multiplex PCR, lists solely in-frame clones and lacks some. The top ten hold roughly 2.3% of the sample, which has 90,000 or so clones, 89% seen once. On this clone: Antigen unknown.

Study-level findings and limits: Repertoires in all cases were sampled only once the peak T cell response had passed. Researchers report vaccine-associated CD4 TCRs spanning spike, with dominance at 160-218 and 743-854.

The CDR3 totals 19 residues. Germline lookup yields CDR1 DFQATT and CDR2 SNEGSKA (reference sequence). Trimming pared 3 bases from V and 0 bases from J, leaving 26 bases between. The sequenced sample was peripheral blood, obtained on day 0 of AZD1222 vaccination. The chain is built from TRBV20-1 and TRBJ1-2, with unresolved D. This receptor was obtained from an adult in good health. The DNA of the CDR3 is TGCAGTGCTAGTCGCCCTCCTTTCGCGGGCACTCCATCTAACTATGGCTACACCTTC. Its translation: CSASRPPFAGTPSNYGYTF.